These 22 T cell receptor beta chains originate from one sample sequenced in a study of shared clonotypes between healthy human individuals. The assay was immunoSEQ multiplex PCR, and TCRdb's table has in-frame clones only and misses some. The table lists about 2 million clones, around 96% of them singletons. Terminally differentiated effector memory CD45RA+ cells were excluded from the naive CD8 cells, which were CD45RO-negative and positively selected for CCR7. The specimen was naive CD8+ T cells sorted from blood. Receptors originate from a man aged 18 to 30 in good health.

A word on this clone: At the DNA level, this CDR3 is encoded by other sequences in the same sample as well. The rearrangement joins TRBV11-3 to TRBJ2-2; D call uncertain. CDR3 length: 15 amino acids. The germline gives CDR1 SGHNT, CDR2 YENEEA. The V and J ends lost 0 bases and 0 bases respectively, with 5 bases between them. The CDR3 sequence is CASSLDRANTGELFF. The CDR3 region has the DNA TGTGCCAGCAGCTTAGATCGCGCGAACACCGGGGAGCTGTTTTTT.

V and J are TRBV27 and TRBJ2-1; the match to TRBD1 covers 7 bases. The CDR3 is 16 amino acids. Germline CDR1 is MNHEY and CDR2 is SMNVEV (reference sequence). V was clipped by 6 bases and J by 0 bases; unmatched bases: 8. In DNA form, the CDR3 reads TGTGCCAGCAGACCTGGGACAGAAAGCTCCTACAATGAGCAGTTCTTC. As protein: CASRPGTESSYNEQFF.

This chain connects TRBV6-5 to TRBJ1-5; 9 bases line up with TRBD1. In germline, CDR1 is MNHEY, CDR2 SVGAGI. The V and J ends lost 11 bases and 3 bases, in that order; junction bases with no gene match: 5. CDR3 length: 13 amino acids. CDR3 bases: TGTGCCTCTAGGACAGGGGTCAATCAGCCCCAGCATTTT. Translation gives CASRTGVNQPQHF.

Notes on this clone: In the same sample, other DNA sequences code for this CDR3. The CDR3: CAISESREETQYF. In DNA, the CDR3 is TGTGCCATCAGTGAGTCCAGGGAGGAGACCCAGTACTTC. The chain recombines TRBV10-3 with TRBJ2-5; D may correspond to TRBD1 or TRBD2 (5 bases each). Trimming removed 0 bases at V and 5 bases at J, with 7 bases between. The CDR3 sequence is 13 residues long. CDR1 is ENHRY, CDR2 SYGVKD, per germline.

This clone appeared a single time. The chain is built from TRBV6-6 and TRBJ2-7; 8 bases line up with TRBD1. Germline CDR1 is MNHNY and CDR2 is SVGAGI (reference sequence). V was pared by 0 bases and J by 2 bases, with 3 bases of the junction left unmatched. The CDR3 is 15 amino acids. The CDR3 DNA sequence: TGTGCCAGCAGTTACTCGGACAGGGCCCCCTACGAGCAGTACTTC. Amino acid sequence: CASSYSDRAPYEQYF.

V gene TRBV10-2 combines with J gene TRBJ2-7; D uncertain. The V end was cut by 0 bases, the J end by 5 bases, with 5 bases between. CDR1 and CDR2 (germline): WSHSY, SAAADI. The CDR3 is 12 residues long. CDR3 region: CASSESTDEQYF. The CDR3 DNA sequence: TGCGCCAGCAGTGAGTCTACCGACGAGCAGTACTTC.

The chain couples TRBV29-1 to TRBJ1-4; D is unresolved. From germline, CDR1 is SQVTM and CDR2 ANQGSEA. Trimming took 4 bases from V and 5 from J, leaving 11 bases between them. The CDR3 runs to 13 residues. CDR3 in amino acids: CSVVGRLNEKLFF. CDR3 DNA sequence: TGCAGCGTTGTGGGCAGGTTAAATGAAAAACTGTTTTTT.

The rearrangement links TRBV7-9 to TRBJ2-5; D perhaps matches TRBD1 (6 bases). Germline lookup yields CDR1 SEHNR and CDR2 FQNEAQ (reference sequence). V lost 5 bases and J lost 5, with 24 bases in between. The CDR3 has 17 amino acids. In nucleotides, the CDR3 is TGTGCCAGCAGCCCCAGAAGGTGGACAGATGTCAGGGAGACCCAGTACTTC. Protein: CASSPRRWTDVRETQYF.

The V call is TRBV4-3, the J call TRBJ2-3; 7 bases agree with TRBD2. Germline V gene data show CDR1 as LGHNA and CDR2 as YSLEER. V shed 1 base, J shed 4 bases, and the junction held 2 bases outside the gene matches. This CDR3 comprises 14 residues. CDR3 in amino acids: CASSQGAGADTQYF. The CDR3 DNA sequence: TGCGCCAGCAGCCAAGGTGCGGGGGCAGATACGCAGTATTTT.

The rearrangement joins TRBV6-5 to TRBJ2-3, with 8 bases lining up with TRBD1. The V gene end was trimmed by 6 bases and the J gene end by 1 base; junction bases not matched to a gene: 3. Germline V gene data show CDR1 as MNHEY and CDR2 as SVGAGI. This CDR3 is 14 amino acids long. CDR3 DNA: TGTGCCAGCAGGTTGACAGGGGGCACAGATACGCAGTATTTT. Translation: CASRLTGGTDTQYF.

The chain joins TRBV6-5 to TRBJ2-7; 7 nucleotides agree with TRBD1. This CDR3 contains 14 residues. CDR1 and CDR2 (germline): MNHEY, SVGAGI. Unmatched junction bases numbered 3, after V lost 1 base and J lost 3 bases. In nucleotides, the CDR3 is TGTGCCAGCAGTTACTACGGGACAGTCTACGAGCAGTACTTC. As protein: CASSYYGTVYEQYF.

Concerning this clone: The same CDR3 arises from other DNA sequences in this sample as well. This rearrangement joins TRBV27 to TRBJ1-1, with 7 bases aligning to TRBD1. Germline CDR1 and CDR2: MNHEY and SMNVEV (reference sequence). The junction had 4 bases not matched to a gene; V was cut back by 3 bases and J by 0 bases. The CDR3 length is 15 residues. The CDR3 loop is CASSLSTGLNTEAFF. The CDR3 DNA sequence: TGTGCCAGCAGTTTGTCGACAGGGCTGAACACTGAAGCTTTCTTT.

The chain links TRBV14 to TRBJ1-4, with 7 bases that match TRBD1. V lost 4 bases and J lost 0; bases outside the gene matches: 8. The germline V gene encodes CDR1 SGHDN and CDR2 FVKESK. This CDR3 spans 17 amino acids. CDR3: CASSPLPTGATNEKLFF. The CDR3 DNA reads TGTGCCAGCAGCCCGCTACCAACAGGGGCAACTAATGAAAAACTGTTTTTT.

The chain is built from TRBV6-6 and TRBJ1-1; TRBD1 is a possible D gene (6 bases). Germline loops: CDR1 MNHNY, CDR2 SVGAGI (reference sequence). There are 12 residues in the CDR3. V was shortened by 4 bases and J by 5 bases, with 8 bases between the two germline ends. The CDR3 here is CASSSGQTEAFF. CDR3 bases: TGTGCCAGCAGTTCAGGACAGACTGAAGCTTTCTTT.

The chain employs TRBV19 and TRBJ1-6, with TRBD1 matching 12 bases. The trim removed 9 bases at V and 9 bases at J, leaving 3 bases unmatched. The CDR3 is 13 residues long. Germline V CDR1 and CDR2: LNHDA, SQIVND (reference sequence). In DNA, the CDR3 is TGTGCCAGCGGGACAGGGGGCTCTTCACCCCTCCACTTT. Amino acids: CASGTGGSSPLHF.

The chain carries TRBV18 and TRBJ2-7; either TRBD1 or TRBD2 may fit D (6 bases each). The CDR3 totals 14 residues. V was shortened by 6 bases and J by 13 bases, with 25 bases between the two germline ends. CDR1 and CDR2 (germline): KGHSH, LQKENI. The CDR3, as DNA: TGTGCCAGCTCCCGACCCCGAGGGGGGACAAGCGGATACTTC. It yields the protein CASSRPRGGTSGYF.

The V call is TRBV4-3, the J call TRBJ2-4, with unresolved D. V was trimmed by 0 bases and J by 2 bases, leaving 2 bases between them. The CDR3 loop spans 13 amino acids. From germline, CDR1 is LGHNA and CDR2 YSLEER. CDR3 nucleotide sequence: TGCGCCAGCAGCCAAGAGACCAAAAACATTCAGTACTTC. It translates to CASSQETKNIQYF.

The chain has TRBV10-3 and TRBJ2-2; TRBD1 or TRBD2 may be the D gene (5 bases each). The CDR3 runs 13 residues. The germline V and J ends were trimmed by 8 bases and 3 bases, with 10 bases remaining between them. CDR1 is ENHRY and CDR2 is SYGVKD in the germline V gene. The CDR3 DNA sequence: TGTGCCATCGCCGGGACCCACACCGGGGAGCTGTTTTTT. It encodes CAIAGTHTGELFF.

This clone was seen a few times. J is TRBJ1-2 and V is TRBV11-2; 7 positions agree with TRBD1. J gave up 6 bases and V 5 bases, and 6 bases lay outside the gene matches. Germline CDR1 reads SGHAT; CDR2 reads FQNNGV. This CDR3 is 13 amino acids long. In nucleotides, the CDR3 is TGTGCCAGCAGCGATCGGGACAGAAATGGCTACACCTTC. This sequence encodes CASSDRDRNGYTF.

V is TRBV19 and J is TRBJ1-5; tentative D call: TRBD1 (5 bases). Trimming took off 0 bases at V and 3 bases at J, with 12 bases between the two ends. Per the germline V gene, CDR1 is LNHDA and CDR2 is SQIVND (reference sequence). This CDR3 contains 16 residues. The CDR3 reads CASSIEGGAPNQPQHF. The CDR3 DNA sequence: TGTGCCAGTAGTATAGAAGGAGGGGCCCCCAATCAGCCCCAGCATTTT.

V gene TRBV2 combines with J gene TRBJ2-5; unclear D gene. The V gene lost 3 bases and the J gene lost 7 bases, with 12 bases spanning the gap. The CDR3 runs 13 residues. In germline, CDR1 is SNHLY, CDR2 FYNNEI. The CDR3 reads CASSDPDLATQYF. DNA of the CDR3: TGTGCCAGCAGTGATCCCGACCTGGCGACCCAGTACTTC.

V and J are TRBV20-1 and TRBJ1-2; possibly TRBD1 for D (6 bases). Germline loops: CDR1 DFQATT, CDR2 SNEGSKA (reference sequence). This CDR3 contains 11 residues. V was shortened by 4 bases and J by 3 bases, with 6 bases between the two germline ends. The CDR3 nucleotides read TGCAGTGCTAAGGGGGACTATGGCTACACCTTC. As protein: CSAKGDYGYTF.